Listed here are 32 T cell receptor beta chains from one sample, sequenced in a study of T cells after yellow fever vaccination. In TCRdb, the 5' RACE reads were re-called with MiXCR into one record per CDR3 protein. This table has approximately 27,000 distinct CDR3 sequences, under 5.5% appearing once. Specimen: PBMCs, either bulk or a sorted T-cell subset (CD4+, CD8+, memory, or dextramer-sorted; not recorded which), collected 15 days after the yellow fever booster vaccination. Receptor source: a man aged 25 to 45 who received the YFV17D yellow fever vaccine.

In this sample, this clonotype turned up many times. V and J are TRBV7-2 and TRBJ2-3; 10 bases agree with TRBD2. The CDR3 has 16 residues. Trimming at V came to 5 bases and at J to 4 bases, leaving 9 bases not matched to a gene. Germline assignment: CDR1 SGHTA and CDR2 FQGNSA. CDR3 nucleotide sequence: TGTGCCAGCAGCAGAGGGAGCGGGAGGGCTTCAGATACGCAGTATTTT. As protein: CASSRGSGRASDTQYF.

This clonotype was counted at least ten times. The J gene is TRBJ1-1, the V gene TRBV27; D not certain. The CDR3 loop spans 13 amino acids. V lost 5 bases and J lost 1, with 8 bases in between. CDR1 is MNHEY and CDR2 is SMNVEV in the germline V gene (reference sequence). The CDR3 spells CASSRTTNTEAFF. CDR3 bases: TGTGCCAGCAGTCGAACCACGAACACTGAAGCTTTCTTT.

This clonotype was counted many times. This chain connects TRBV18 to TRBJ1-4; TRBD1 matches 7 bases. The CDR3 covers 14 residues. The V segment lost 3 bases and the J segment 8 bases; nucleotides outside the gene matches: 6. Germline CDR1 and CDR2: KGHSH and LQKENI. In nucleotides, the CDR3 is TGTGCCAGCTCACCTTCACAGGGGAGAGAAAAACTGTTTTTT. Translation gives CASSPSQGREKLFF.

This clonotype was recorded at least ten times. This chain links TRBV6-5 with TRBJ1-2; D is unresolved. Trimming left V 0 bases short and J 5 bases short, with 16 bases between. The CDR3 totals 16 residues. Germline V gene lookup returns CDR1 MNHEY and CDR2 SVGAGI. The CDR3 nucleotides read TGTGCCAGCAGTTACTCTTCTGGCCACTTAACTTATGGCTACACCTTC. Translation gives CASSYSSGHLTYGYTF.

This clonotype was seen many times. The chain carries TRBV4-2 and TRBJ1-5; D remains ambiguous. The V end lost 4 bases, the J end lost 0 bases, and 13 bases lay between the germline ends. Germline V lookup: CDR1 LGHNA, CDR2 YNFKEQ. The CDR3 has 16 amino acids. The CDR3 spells CASSPLKGNSNQPQHF. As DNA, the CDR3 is TGTGCCAGCAGCCCGCTAAAAGGGAATAGCAATCAGCCCCAGCATTTT.

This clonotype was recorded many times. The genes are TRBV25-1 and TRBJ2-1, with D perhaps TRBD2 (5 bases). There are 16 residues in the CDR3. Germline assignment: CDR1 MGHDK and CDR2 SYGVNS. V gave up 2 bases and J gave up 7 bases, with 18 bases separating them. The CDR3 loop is CASSELPAAGGNEQFF. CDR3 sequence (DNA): TGTGCCAGCAGTGAACTCCCCGCAGCTGGAGGAAATGAGCAGTTCTTC.

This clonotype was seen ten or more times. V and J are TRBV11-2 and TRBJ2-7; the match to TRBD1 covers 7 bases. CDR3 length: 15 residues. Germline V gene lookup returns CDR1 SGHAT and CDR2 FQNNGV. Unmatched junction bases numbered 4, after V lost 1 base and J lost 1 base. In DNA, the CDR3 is TGTGCCAGCAGCTTAGTAGGGACAGCTTCCTACGAGCAGTACTTC. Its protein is CASSLVGTASYEQYF. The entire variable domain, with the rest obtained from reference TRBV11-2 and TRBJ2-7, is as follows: EAGVAQSPRYKIIEKRQSVAFWCNPISGHATLYWYQQILGQGPKLLIQFQNNGVVDDSQLPKDRFSAERLKGVDSTLKIQPAKLEDSAVYLCASSLVGTASYEQYFGPGTRLTVT.

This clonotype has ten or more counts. CDR3 amino acids: CASSPDGSYNEQFF. CDR3 in DNA: TGTGCCAGCTCACCAGACGGGAGTTACAATGAGCAGTTCTTC. The chain uses TRBV18 and TRBJ2-1; tentatively, D is TRBD2 (6 bases). Per germline, CDR1 KGHSH and CDR2 LQKENI. There are 14 residues in the CDR3. Trimming removed 2 bases from V and 4 bases from J, with 9 bases in between.

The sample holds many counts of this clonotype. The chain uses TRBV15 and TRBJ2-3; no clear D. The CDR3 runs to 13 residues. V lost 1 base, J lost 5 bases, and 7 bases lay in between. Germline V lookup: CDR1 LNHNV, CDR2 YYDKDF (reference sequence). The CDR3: CATSRGRGDTQYF. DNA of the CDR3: TGTGCCACCAGCAGAGGACGAGGAGATACGCAGTATTTT. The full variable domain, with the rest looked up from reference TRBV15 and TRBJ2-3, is DAMVIQNPRYQVTQFGKPVTLSCSQTLNHNVMYWYQQKSSQAPKLLFHYYDKDFNNEADTPDNFQSRRPNTSFCFLDIRSPGLGDTAMYLCATSRGRGDTQYFGPGTRLTVL.

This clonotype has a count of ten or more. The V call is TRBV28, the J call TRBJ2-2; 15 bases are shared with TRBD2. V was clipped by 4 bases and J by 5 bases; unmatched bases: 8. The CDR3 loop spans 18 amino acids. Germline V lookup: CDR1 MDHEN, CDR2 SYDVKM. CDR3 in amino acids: CASSSAYGTSGRTGELFF. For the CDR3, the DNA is TGTGCCAGCAGTTCCGCCTACGGGACTAGCGGGAGGACCGGGGAGCTGTTTTTT.

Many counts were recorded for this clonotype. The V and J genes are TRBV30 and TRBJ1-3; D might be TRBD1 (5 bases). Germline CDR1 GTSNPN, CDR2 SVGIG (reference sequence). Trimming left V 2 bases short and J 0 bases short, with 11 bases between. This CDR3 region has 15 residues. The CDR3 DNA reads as TGTGCCTGGAGTTGGGGCGGACGCTCTGGAAACACCATATATTTT. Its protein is CAWSWGGRSGNTIYF. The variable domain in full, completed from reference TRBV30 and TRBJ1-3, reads SQTIHQWPATLVQPVGSPLSLECTVEGTSNPNLYWYRQAAGRGLQLLFYSVGIGQISSEVPQNLSASRPQDRQFILSSKKLLLSDSGFYLCAWSWGGRSGNTIYFGEGSWLTVV.

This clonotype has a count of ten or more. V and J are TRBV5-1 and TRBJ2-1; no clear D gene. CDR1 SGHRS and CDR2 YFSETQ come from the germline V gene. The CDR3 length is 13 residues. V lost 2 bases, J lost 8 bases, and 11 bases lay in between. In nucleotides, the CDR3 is TGCGCCAGCAGCTTTCGGATCTCGGATGAGCAGTTCTTC. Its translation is CASSFRISDEQFF.

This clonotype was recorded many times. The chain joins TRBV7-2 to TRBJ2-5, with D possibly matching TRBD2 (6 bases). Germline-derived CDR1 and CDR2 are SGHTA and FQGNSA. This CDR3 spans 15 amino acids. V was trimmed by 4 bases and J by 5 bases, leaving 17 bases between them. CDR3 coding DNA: TGTGCCAGCAGCTGGCGTAGCGGCGGAGACGAGACCCAGTACTTC. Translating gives CASSWRSGGDETQYF.

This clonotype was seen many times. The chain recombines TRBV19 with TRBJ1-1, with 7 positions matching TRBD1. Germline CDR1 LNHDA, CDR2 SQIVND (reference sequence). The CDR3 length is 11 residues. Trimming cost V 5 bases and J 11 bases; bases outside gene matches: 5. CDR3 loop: CASSGQGVAFF. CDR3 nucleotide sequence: TGTGCCAGTAGTGGCCAGGGGGTGGCTTTCTTT.

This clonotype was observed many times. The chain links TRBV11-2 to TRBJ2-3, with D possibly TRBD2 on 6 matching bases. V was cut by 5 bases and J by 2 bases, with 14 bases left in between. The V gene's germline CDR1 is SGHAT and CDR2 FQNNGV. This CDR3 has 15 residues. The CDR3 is CASSLRWGLTDTQYF. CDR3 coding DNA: TGTGCCAGCAGCCTCCGATGGGGACTCACAGATACGCAGTATTTT. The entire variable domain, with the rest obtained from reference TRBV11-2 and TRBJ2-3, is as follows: EAGVAQSPRYKIIEKRQSVAFWCNPISGHATLYWYQQILGQGPKLLIQFQNNGVVDDSQLPKDRFSAERLKGVDSTLKIQPAKLEDSAVYLCASSLRWGLTDTQYFGPGTRLTVL.

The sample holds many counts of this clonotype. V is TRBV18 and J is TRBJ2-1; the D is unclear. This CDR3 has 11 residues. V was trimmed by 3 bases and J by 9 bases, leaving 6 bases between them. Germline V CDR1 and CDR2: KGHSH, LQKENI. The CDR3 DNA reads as TGTGCCAGCTCACCGTCGATTGAGCAGTTCTTC. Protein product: CASSPSIEQFF.

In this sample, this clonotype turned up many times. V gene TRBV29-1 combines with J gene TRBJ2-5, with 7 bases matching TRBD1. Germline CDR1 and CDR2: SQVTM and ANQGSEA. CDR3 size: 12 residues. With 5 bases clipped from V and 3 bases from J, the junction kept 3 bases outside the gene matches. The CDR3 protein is CSVRTGEETQYF. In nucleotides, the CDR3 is TGCAGCGTTAGGACAGGAGAAGAGACCCAGTACTTC.

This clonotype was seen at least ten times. The CDR3 bases are TGCAGTGCTACCGAAAGGGGGGCTAGTATGGCAGATACGCAGTATTTT. It codes for CSATERGASMADTQYF. The gene calls are TRBV20-1 and TRBJ2-3; D may be TRBD1 or TRBD2 (6 bases each). Deletions cut 4 bases from V and 4 bases from J, with 21 bases between. Germline CDR1 and CDR2: DFQATT and SNEGSKA (reference sequence). CDR3 size: 16 residues.

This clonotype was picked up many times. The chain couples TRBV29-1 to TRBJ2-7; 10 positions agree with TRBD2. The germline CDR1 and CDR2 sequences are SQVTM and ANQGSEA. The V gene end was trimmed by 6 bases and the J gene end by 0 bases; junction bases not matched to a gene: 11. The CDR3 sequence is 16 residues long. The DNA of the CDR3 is TGCAGCGTGGGGGGGCTAGCGGGAGCCAGCTCCTACGAGCAGTACTTC. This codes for CSVGGLAGASSYEQYF.

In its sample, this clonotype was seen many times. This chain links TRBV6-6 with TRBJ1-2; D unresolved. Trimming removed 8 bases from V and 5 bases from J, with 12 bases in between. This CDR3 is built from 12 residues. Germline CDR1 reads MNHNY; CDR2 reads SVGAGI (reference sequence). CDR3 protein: CASGRGAYGYTF. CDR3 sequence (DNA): TGTGCCAGCGGCCGGGGAGCATATGGCTACACCTTC.

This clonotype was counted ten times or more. CDR3 sequence reads: CASSLYLGTSGNTIYF. The CDR3 coding sequence is TGTGCCAGCAGCTTATATCTGGGCACCTCTGGAAACACCATATATTTT. The rearrangement links TRBV7-2 to TRBJ1-3; no clear D. V lost 2 bases and J 0 bases, leaving 11 bases between the germline ends. Germline V gene data show CDR1 as SGHTA and CDR2 as FQGNSA. The CDR3 totals 16 residues.

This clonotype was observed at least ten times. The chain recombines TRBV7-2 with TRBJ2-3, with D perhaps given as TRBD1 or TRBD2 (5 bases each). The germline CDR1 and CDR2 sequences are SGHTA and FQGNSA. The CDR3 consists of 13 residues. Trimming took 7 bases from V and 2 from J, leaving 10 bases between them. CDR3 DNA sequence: TGTGCCAGCAACCTCGGGGCCACAGATACGCAGTATTTT. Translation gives CASNLGATDTQYF.

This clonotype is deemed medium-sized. CDR3 in amino acids: CSARGLGLNNSPLHF. CDR3 nucleotide sequence: TGCAGTGCTAGGGGACTGGGACTGAATAATTCACCCCTCCACTTT. This rearrangement joins TRBV20-1 to TRBJ1-6, with TRBD1 as a possible D gene (5 bases). This CDR3 spans 15 amino acids. V lost 3 bases and J 5 bases, leaving 14 bases between the germline ends. Germline V lookup: CDR1 DFQATT, CDR2 SNEGSKA (reference sequence).

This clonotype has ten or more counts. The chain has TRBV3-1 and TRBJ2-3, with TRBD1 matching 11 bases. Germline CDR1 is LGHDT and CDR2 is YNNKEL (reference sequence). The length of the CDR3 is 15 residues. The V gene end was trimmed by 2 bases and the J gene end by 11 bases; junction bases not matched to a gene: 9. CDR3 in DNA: TGTGCCAGCAGCCAAATGGGACAGGGGGTCGCTCGGCAGTATTTT. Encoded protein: CASSQMGQGVARQYF.

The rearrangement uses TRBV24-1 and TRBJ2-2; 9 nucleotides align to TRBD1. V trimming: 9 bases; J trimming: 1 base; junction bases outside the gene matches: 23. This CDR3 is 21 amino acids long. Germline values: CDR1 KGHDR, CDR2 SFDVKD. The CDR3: CATCYSKVRDRVVLNTGELFF. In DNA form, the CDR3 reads TGTGCCACCTGTTATTCAAAAGTCCGGGACAGGGTTGTTTTGAACACCGGGGAGCTGTTTTTT.

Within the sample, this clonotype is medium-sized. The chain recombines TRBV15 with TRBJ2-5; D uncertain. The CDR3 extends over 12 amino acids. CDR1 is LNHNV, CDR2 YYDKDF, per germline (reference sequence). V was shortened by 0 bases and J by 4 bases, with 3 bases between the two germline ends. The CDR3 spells CATSRDRETQYF. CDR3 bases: TGTGCCACCAGCAGAGATAGAGAGACCCAGTACTTC.

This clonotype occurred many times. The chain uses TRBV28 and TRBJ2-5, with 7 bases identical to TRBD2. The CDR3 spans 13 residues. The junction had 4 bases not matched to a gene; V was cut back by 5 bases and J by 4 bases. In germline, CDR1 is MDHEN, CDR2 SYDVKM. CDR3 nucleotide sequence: TGTGCCAGCAGTAGAGCGGGGAGAGAGACCCAGTACTTC. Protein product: CASSRAGRETQYF. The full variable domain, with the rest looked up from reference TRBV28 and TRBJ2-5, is DVKVTQSSRYLVKRTGEKVFLECVQDMDHENMFWYRQDPGLGLRLIYFSYDVKMKEKGDIPEGYSVSREKKERFSLILESASTNQTSMYLCASSRAGRETQYFGPGTRLLVL.

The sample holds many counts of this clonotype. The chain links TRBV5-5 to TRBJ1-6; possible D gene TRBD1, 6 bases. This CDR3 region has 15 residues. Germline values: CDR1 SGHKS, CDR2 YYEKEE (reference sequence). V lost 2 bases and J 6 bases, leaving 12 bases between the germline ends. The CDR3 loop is CASSLGGQLNSPLHF. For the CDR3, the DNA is TGTGCCAGCAGCTTAGGTGGACAGCTTAATTCACCCCTCCACTTT.

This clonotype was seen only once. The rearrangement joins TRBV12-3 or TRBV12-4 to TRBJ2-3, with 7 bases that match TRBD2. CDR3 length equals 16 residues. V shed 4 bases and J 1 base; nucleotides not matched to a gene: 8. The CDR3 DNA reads TGTGCCAGCAGTTCGTCGACTAGCCGACGCACAGATACGCAGTATTTT. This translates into CASSSSTSRRTDTQYF.

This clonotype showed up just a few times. The CDR3 DNA follows: TGTGCCAGCAGCTTGGGGGCAGGGCAAGAGCAGTTCTTC. Its protein is CASSLGAGQEQFF. V is TRBV5-4 and J is TRBJ2-1, with a tentative D call TRBD1 (5 bases). The CDR3 spans 13 residues. CDR1 is SGHNT and CDR2 is YYREEE in the germline V gene (reference sequence). Deletions cut 0 bases from V and 10 bases from J, with 11 bases between.

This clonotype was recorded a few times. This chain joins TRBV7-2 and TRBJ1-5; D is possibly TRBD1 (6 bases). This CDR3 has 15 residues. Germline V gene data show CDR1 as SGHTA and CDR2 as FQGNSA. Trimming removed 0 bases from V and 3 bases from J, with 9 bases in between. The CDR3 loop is CASSLAGQINQPQHF. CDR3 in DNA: TGTGCCAGCAGCTTAGCCGGACAGATCAATCAGCCCCAGCATTTT.

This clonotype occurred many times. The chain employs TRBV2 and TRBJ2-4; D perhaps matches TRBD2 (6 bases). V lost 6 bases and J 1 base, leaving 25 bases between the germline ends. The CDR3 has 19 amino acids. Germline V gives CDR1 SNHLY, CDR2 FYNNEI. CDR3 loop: CASRPRARAVAGAKNIQYF. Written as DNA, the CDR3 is TGTGCCAGCAGGCCGAGGGCTCGAGCGGTGGCGGGGGCCAAAAACATTCAGTACTTC.